This TCR beta chain emerged from a study of OX40 agonist ivuxolimab in advanced cancers. Study details: Past anti-PD-1, anti-PD-L1 or anti-CTLA-4 therapy was accepted, and roughly 38% had received some.

The protocol was immunoSEQ multiplex PCR, while the TCRdb copy is restricted to in-frame clones and leaves out a portion. This sample has over 55,000 clones, with about 88% found just once. The V gene lost 6 bases and the J gene lost 0 bases, with 9 bases spanning the gap. From germline, CDR1 is SEHNR and CDR2 FQNEAQ (reference sequence). CDR3 length: 14 amino acids. Comments on this clone: Antigen unknown.

The study, taken as a whole, reports: Doses of 0.1 to 3.0 mg/kg were accompanied by clonal expansion of CD4+ and CD8+ blood T cells by week 6. More expanded clones were found, on average, in CD8+ than in CD4+ T cells. Clonal expansion in partial responders at 0.1-3.0 mg/kg ranked among the lowest.

The origin of this receptor is an adult with an advanced solid tumor such as melanoma, head and neck, liver or kidney cancer. This chain joins TRBV7-9 and TRBJ1-3; D is ambiguous. The sequenced sample was CD4+ or CD8+ T cells sorted from blood, obtained in a trial of the OX40 agonist ivuxolimab. Here the CDR3 reads CASSMTPSGNTIYF. CDR3 in DNA: TGTGCCAGCAGTATGACACCCTCTGGAAACACCATATATTTT.